This T cell receptor beta chain was captured by sequencing in a study of OX40 agonist ivuxolimab in advanced cancers. The wider study: The patients' treatment was ivuxolimab, an agonistic anti-OX40 (CD134) antibody. Findings and limits, study-wide: Determination of antigen specificity was not performed for the expanded peripheral T cells. Clones of CD4+ and CD8+ blood T cells grew by week 6 at doses of 0.1 to 3.0 mg/kg.

This clone turned up a few times. Its antigen is as yet unknown. Peripheral blood came from all dose cohorts at three timepoints. Trimming removed 8 bases at V and 7 bases at J, with 18 bases between. This CDR3 region has 13 residues. CDR1 is SGHTA, CDR2 FQGTGA, per germline. TCRdb keeps only in-frame clones here, not all; method: immunoSEQ multiplex PCR. The sample includes about 70,000 clones, around 88% seen only once; the top ten take under 2.5%. The V call is TRBV7-3, the J call TRBJ2-7; D is perhaps TRBD2 (5 bases). Sequenced material: CD4+ or CD8+ T cells sorted from blood, taken in a trial of the OX40 agonist ivuxolimab. This receptor was taken from an adult with an advanced solid tumor such as melanoma, head and neck, liver or kidney cancer. The CDR3 bases are TGTGCCAGCGGCATAAGCGCTGGAGGTGAGCAGTACTTC. This gives the protein CASGISAGGEQYF.